A selection of T cell receptor beta chains follows, all from one sample in a study of cytomegalovirus exposure and HLA in healthy donors. Clones were sequenced by immunoSEQ multiplex PCR, and TCRdb holds only the in-frame ones, with some missing. The top ten hold approximately 6.3% of the sample, which has 90,000 to 100,000 clones, about 90% seen once. The sample comprised PBMCs. Every receptor here comes from a man in his late teens or twenties in good health and CMV-seropositive. Both conserved end residues are part of each CDR3. Fields, in order: V gene, clone size, D gene, J gene, CDR3 protein, CDR3 DNA. D genes are given only for firm matches. Where a row states a size, it is once, few, many or the class of an expanded clone; other rows omit it.

TRBV10-3	NA	NA	TRBJ2-6	CAISDRAGANVLTF	TGTGCCATCAGTGACAGGGCTGGGGCCAACGTCCTGACTTTC
TRBV5-4	NA	TRBD1	TRBJ2-1	CASSLPGTGVGNEQFF	TGTGCCAGCAGCTTACCAGGGACAGGGGTAGGCAATGAGCAGTTCTTC
TRBV5-5	NA	NA	TRBJ1-1	CASSLAAANTEAFF	TGTGCCAGCAGCTTGGCCGCGGCGAACACTGAAGCTTTCTTT
TRBV18	NA	TRBD1	TRBJ1-4	CASSPDRGVRTNEKLFF	TGTGCCAGCTCCCCGGACAGGGGAGTAAGGACTAATGAAAAACTGTTTTTT
TRBV4-3	NA	TRBD1	TRBJ1-2	CASSQDGTGDGYTF	TGCGCCAGCAGCCAAGACGGGACAGGGGATGGCTACACCTTC
TRBV11-3	NA	NA	TRBJ2-3	CASSLVGRGGTDTQYF	TGTGCCAGCAGCTTAGTGGGCAGGGGAGGCACAGATACGCAGTATTTT
TRBV4-2	few	TRBD2	TRBJ2-5	CASSQDSGSGGAWLETQYF	TGTGCCAGCAGCCAAGATTCGGGTAGCGGGGGGGCGTGGTTGGAGACCCAGTACTTC
TRBV6-1	NA	TRBD2	TRBJ2-7	CASSERGIGTSGSYEQYF	TGTGCCAGCAGTGAACGGGGGATTGGGACTAGCGGGAGCTACGAGCAGTACTTC
TRBV18	NA	NA	TRBJ2-7	CASSPEAVVYEQYF	TGTGCCAGCTCACCAGAGGCGGTGGTCTACGAGCAGTACTTC
TRBV4-3	few	NA	TRBJ2-6	CASSQGGTDGANVLTF	TGCGCCAGCAGCCAAGGCGGGACGGACGGGGCCAACGTCCTGACTTTC
TRBV4-2	NA	TRBD1	TRBJ2-7	CASSQEGQGSSSIFYEQYF	TGTGCCAGCAGCCAAGAGGGACAGGGCAGTTCTAGTATCTTCTACGAGCAGTACTTC
TRBV7-8	NA	NA	TRBJ2-2	CASSGEEHRYTGELFF	TGTGCCAGCAGCGGAGAAGAACACAGGTACACCGGGGAGCTGTTTTTT
TRBV6-1	once	NA	TRBJ1-6	CASREDSLETSPLHF	TGTGCCAGCAGAGAAGACAGTCTCGAAACTTCACCCCTCCACTTT
TRBV13	NA	NA	TRBJ2-1	CASSLAPGLPNEQFF	TGTGCCAGCAGCTTAGCCCCCGGACTACCCAATGAGCAGTTCTTC
TRBV18	NA	TRBD1	TRBJ1-2	CASSSSGQNYGYTF	TGTGCCAGCTCAAGCTCGGGACAGAACTATGGCTACACCTTC
TRBV4-3	once	TRBD1	TRBJ1-2	CASSQGQGAPGGYTF	TGCGCCAGCAGCCAAGGTCAGGGGGCGCCGGGAGGCTACACCTTC
TRBV28	NA	NA	TRBJ1-5	CASSLLARGANQPQHF	TGTGCCAGCAGTTTATTGGCCAGGGGTGCCAATCAGCCCCAGCATTTT
TRBV29-1	NA	NA	TRBJ1-1	CSVEALVSRGGEAFF	TGCAGCGTTGAAGCCCTCGTTTCTAGGGGCGGTGAAGCTTTCTTT
TRBV2	NA	NA	TRBJ2-2	CASSGAPIPSNTGELFF	TGTGCCAGCAGTGGGGCTCCGATACCCTCGAACACCGGGGAGCTGTTTTTT
TRBV5-6	NA	TRBD1	TRBJ1-5	CASSRTGGSQPQHF	TGTGCCAGCAGCCGGACAGGGGGCAGTCAGCCCCAGCATTTT
TRBV4-3	NA	NA	TRBJ1-6	CASSHLKGVEQDSPLHF	TGCGCCAGCAGCCACCTTAAAGGGGTTGAGCAGGACTCACCCCTCCACTTT
TRBV19	NA	TRBD2	TRBJ2-2	CATTPLREGNTGELFF	TGTGCCACTACACCCCTGCGGGAGGGGAACACCGGGGAGCTGTTTTTT
TRBV29-1	NA	TRBD1	TRBJ2-3	CSVRQGGTDTQYF	TGCAGCGTAAGACAGGGGGGCACAGATACGCAGTATTTT
TRBV7-8	NA	TRBD2	TRBJ2-5	CASSLAPGLAGVWGETQYF	TGTGCCAGCAGCTTAGCACCGGGACTAGCGGGAGTGTGGGGAGAGACCCAGTACTTC
TRBV11-2	NA	TRBD1	TRBJ2-5	CASSLETGVAETQYF	TGTGCCAGCAGCTTAGAAACAGGGGTTGCAGAGACCCAGTACTTC
TRBV7-2	NA	TRBD1	TRBJ2-7	CASSLVAGGVYEQYF	TGTGCCAGCAGCTTAGTCGCAGGGGGCGTGTACGAGCAGTACTTC
TRBV19	NA	NA	TRBJ2-5	CASSIDSSPTQYF	TGTGCCAGTAGTATAGACAGTTCGCCGACCCAGTACTTC
TRBV28	NA	TRBD2	TRBJ2-7	CASRGGTSTYEQYF	TGTGCCAGCAGGGGGGGGACGTCGACCTACGAGCAGTACTTC
TRBV9	NA	NA	TRBJ2-1	CASSVEGNEQFF	TGTGCCAGCAGCGTAGAGGGGAATGAGCAGTTCTTC
TRBV5-1	NA	TRBD2	TRBJ2-5	CASSLRTSGETQYF	TGCGCCAGCAGCTTAAGGACTAGCGGGGAGACCCAGTACTTC
TRBV6-6	NA	TRBD1	TRBJ1-4	CASRKQPGGTNEKLFF	TGTGCCAGCAGGAAACAACCAGGGGGAACTAATGAAAAACTGTTTTTT
TRBV7-9	NA	TRBD2	TRBJ2-3	CASSLFASGGTDTQYF	TGTGCCAGCAGCTTATTTGCTAGCGGGGGAACAGATACGCAGTATTTT
TRBV9	NA	TRBD1	TRBJ2-7	CASSVAGQFSYEQYF	TGTGCCAGCAGCGTAGCGGGACAGTTTTCCTACGAGCAGTACTTC
TRBV4-3	NA	NA	TRBJ2-7	CASSQDFGGTYEQYF	TGCGCCAGCAGCCAAGATTTCGGGGGAACCTACGAGCAGTACTTC
TRBV19	NA	TRBD2	TRBJ2-7	CASSLEFPLAGDNYEQYF	TGTGCCAGTAGTTTGGAATTTCCACTAGCGGGGGACAACTACGAGCAGTACTTC
TRBV18	once	TRBD2	TRBJ2-1	CASSPGLAGGNEQFF	TGTGCCAGCTCACCGGGACTAGCGGGGGGCAATGAGCAGTTCTTC
TRBV5-4	NA	TRBD2	TRBJ2-2	CASSLFRGGVPGELFF	TGTGCCAGCAGCTTGTTCCGGGGGGGGGTCCCCGGGGAGCTGTTTTTT
TRBV11-2	NA	NA	TRBJ1-1	CASSLEVREHTEAFF	TGTGCCAGCAGCTTAGAGGTCAGGGAACACACTGAAGCTTTCTTT
TRBV19	NA	NA	TRBJ2-6	CASSISVAGANVLTF	TGTGCCAGTAGTATATCGGTTGCTGGGGCCAACGTCCTGACTTTC
TRBV7-2	NA	TRBD1	TRBJ1-2	CASSLAPTGYGYGYTF	TGTGCCAGCAGCTTAGCCCCGACAGGGTACGGCTATGGCTACACCTTC
TRBV7-9	NA	TRBD1	TRBJ2-7	CASSVSTGRDEQYF	TGTGCCAGCAGCGTATCGACAGGGCGCGACGAGCAGTACTTC
TRBV12-5	NA	NA	TRBJ2-6	CASGFLGASGANVLTF	TGTGCTAGTGGTTTTTTAGGGGCGTCTGGGGCCAACGTCCTGACTTTC
TRBV2	NA	NA	TRBJ1-5	CASSRDSNQPQHF	TGTGCCAGCAGCCGGGATAGCAATCAGCCCCAGCATTTT
TRBV7-2	NA	NA	TRBJ2-2	CASSLSTVNTGELFF	TGTGCCAGCAGCTTAAGTACGGTGAACACCGGGGAGCTGTTTTTT
TRBV6-5	NA	TRBD1	TRBJ2-3	CASTGTVTDTQYF	TGTGCCAGCACGGGGACAGTCACAGATACGCAGTATTTT
TRBV19	many	TRBD1	TRBJ2-1	CASRTTGINEQFF	TGTGCCAGTAGGACGACAGGGATAAATGAGCAGTTCTTC
TRBV5-4	NA	NA	TRBJ2-7	CASSEDTPIFEQYF	TGTGCCAGCAGCGAGGACACCCCTATCTTCGAGCAGTACTTC
TRBV7-6	NA	TRBD2	TRBJ2-1	CASSLGLADGGNEQFF	TGTGCCAGCAGCTTAGGACTAGCGGACGGCGGGAATGAGCAGTTCTTC
TRBV4-3	NA	TRBD1	TRBJ2-7	CASSQGDSSYEQYF	TGCGCCAGCAGCCAAGGGGACAGCTCCTACGAGCAGTACTTC